The clone carrying this T cell receptor beta chain was seen many times. TCRdb fed the multiplex PCR reads into MiXCR, producing one record per CDR3 protein. The profile shows some 38,000 distinct CDR3 sequences, 30% to 45% of them singletons. This record comes from a study of breast tumors, draining lymph nodes, adjacent tissues. Sequences were obtained from breast tumor tissue. This clonotype originated in a female donor with breast cancer. Some clones in this sample may be carry-over from other donors' samples.

The CDR3 here is CASGDTSGRWNEQFF. The CDR3, as DNA: TGTGCCAGCGGGGATACTAGCGGGAGGTGGAATGAGCAGTTCTTC. The chain joins TRBV12-3 or TRBV12-4 to TRBJ2-1; 12 bases agree with TRBD2. Germline trimming cut 8 bases from V and 7 bases from J; bases unmatched to any gene: 9. The CDR3 extends over 15 amino acids.